This is a list of T cell receptor beta chains from one sample in a study of blood T cell repertoires in COVID-19. Measured with immunoSEQ multiplex PCR; TCRdb has only the in-frame clones, and not every one. Among 65,000 to 95,000 clones, 75% to 90% were seen once, and the ten largest hold roughly 9.6%. Sequencing was carried out using peripheral blood. Receptors were obtained from a man older than 75 with acute or convalescent COVID-19. CDR3s leave out the opening cysteine and the closing phenylalanine or tryptophan.

CDR3 protein	V gene	J gene
ASSLDFMNTEAF	TRBV7-9	TRBJ1-1
ASSPAGGGTDTQY	TRBV7-3	TRBJ2-3
ASSPGQGRFAEAF	TRBV13	TRBJ1-1
ASSLAGLGGEKLF	TRBV5-4	TRBJ1-4
SVGTGTRGSPLH	TRBV29-1	TRBJ1-6
ATSQPAGGTDTQY	TRBV5-4	TRBJ2-3
ASSSSGYGYT	TRBV5-1	TRBJ1-2
ASSVGNRDIQY	TRBV2	TRBJ2-4
ASSLLGGPGGTYNEQF	TRBV7-9	TRBJ2-1
ASSLDSANYGYT	TRBV7-2	TRBJ1-2
ASSRDLGNSPLH	TRBV6-5	TRBJ1-6
ASSQDGGRNGYT	TRBV3-1/TRBV3-2	TRBJ1-2
ASSLGRGTEAF	TRBV11-2	TRBJ1-1
ASSSGTPLRSDTQY	TRBV3-1/TRBV3-2	TRBJ2-3
ASKRIAGPSSQPQH	TRBV28	TRBJ1-5
ASSAQGGTEAF	TRBV23-1	TRBJ1-1
ASSPRQGTEAF	TRBV18	TRBJ1-1
SEKTGGISEAF	TRBV29-1	TRBJ1-1
ASSFLGQGTDTQY	TRBV5-1	TRBJ2-3
ASNSSAF	TRBV21-1	TRBJ1-1
ASSIGTASGSGEQF	TRBV19	TRBJ2-1
ASSTWQGGGYT	TRBV19	TRBJ1-2
ASGTGDFGFTYEQY	TRBV4-1	TRBJ2-7
ASSIDWNTEAF	TRBV19	TRBJ1-1
ASSRDTEAF	TRBV6-5	TRBJ1-1
ASSFQGLAYGYT	TRBV5-4	TRBJ1-2
AWIQGSAKTQY	TRBV30	TRBJ2-5
AISETGGNYGYT	TRBV10-3	TRBJ1-2
ASSNGRTGGWYTEAF	TRBV19	TRBJ1-1
ASSDRGANQPQH	TRBV6-4	TRBJ1-5
ASSHRTGRSGYT	TRBV3-1/TRBV3-2	TRBJ1-2
ASSSRDEQF	TRBV7-6	TRBJ2-1
ASSPGLDTDTQY	TRBV5-1	TRBJ2-3
ASSFTGDPGNTIY	TRBV5-5	TRBJ1-3
ASSSGQGGYNEQF	TRBV4-1	TRBJ2-1
ASSQAGQGGYNEQF	TRBV3-1/TRBV3-2	TRBJ2-1
ASSEQGARSTEAF	TRBV7-9	TRBJ1-1
ASTVRDRGDEKLF	TRBV19	TRBJ1-4
ASTPLSPSPLQY	TRBV7-2	TRBJ2-7
ASSGLAAPYEQY	TRBV19	TRBJ2-7
ASSESRVANTEAF	TRBV10-2	TRBJ1-1
AISWEGTEAF	TRBV10-3	TRBJ1-1
ATKGTSGRGTGELF	TRBV10-3	TRBJ2-2
ASSLAPTGTDTQY	TRBV11-2	TRBJ2-3
AWRTGGHEQF	TRBV30	TRBJ2-1
ASSYQSNYGYT	TRBV19	TRBJ1-2
ASSLTLTSGYNEQF	TRBV11-2	TRBJ2-1
AWSVLNTDTQY	TRBV30	TRBJ2-3
ASSLLAGALGGELF	TRBV5-1	TRBJ2-2
ASSQDSNYGYT	TRBV2	TRBJ1-2
ASSLWRGPGNTIY	TRBV7-8	TRBJ1-3
ASSLSGTGELF	TRBV7-3	TRBJ2-2
ASSLGRDRTNEAF	TRBV13	TRBJ1-1
ASSLFTGQGSYNEQF	TRBV5-5	TRBJ2-1